The text below deals with one T cell receptor beta chain. The antigen is not known. J gave up 8 bases and V 8 bases, and 3 bases lay outside the gene matches. The CDR3 contains 11 residues. Germline CDR1 MNHNY, CDR2 SVGAGI (reference sequence). The record originates from a study of cytomegalovirus exposure and HLA in healthy donors. At the level of the study: As released early, the data held around 80 million unique TCRs from HLA-typed donors. Study-wide points: One cluster of highly shared sequence variants probably arose as a sequencing artifact.

Primers for the PCR totalled 60 Vbeta and 13 Jbeta. The data were produced by immunoSEQ multiplex PCR, yet TCRdb's version contains in-frame clones alone and is incomplete. The profile shows about 280,000 clones, about 90% of them singletons. The sample comprised PBMCs. This receptor was identified in a woman younger than 35 in good health and CMV-seronegative. V is TRBV6-6 and J is TRBJ2-3; 8 bases are shared with TRBD2. CDR3 in amino acids: CASLGGVTQYF. In DNA form, the CDR3 reads TGTGCCAGCCTCGGGGGGGTTACGCAGTATTTT.